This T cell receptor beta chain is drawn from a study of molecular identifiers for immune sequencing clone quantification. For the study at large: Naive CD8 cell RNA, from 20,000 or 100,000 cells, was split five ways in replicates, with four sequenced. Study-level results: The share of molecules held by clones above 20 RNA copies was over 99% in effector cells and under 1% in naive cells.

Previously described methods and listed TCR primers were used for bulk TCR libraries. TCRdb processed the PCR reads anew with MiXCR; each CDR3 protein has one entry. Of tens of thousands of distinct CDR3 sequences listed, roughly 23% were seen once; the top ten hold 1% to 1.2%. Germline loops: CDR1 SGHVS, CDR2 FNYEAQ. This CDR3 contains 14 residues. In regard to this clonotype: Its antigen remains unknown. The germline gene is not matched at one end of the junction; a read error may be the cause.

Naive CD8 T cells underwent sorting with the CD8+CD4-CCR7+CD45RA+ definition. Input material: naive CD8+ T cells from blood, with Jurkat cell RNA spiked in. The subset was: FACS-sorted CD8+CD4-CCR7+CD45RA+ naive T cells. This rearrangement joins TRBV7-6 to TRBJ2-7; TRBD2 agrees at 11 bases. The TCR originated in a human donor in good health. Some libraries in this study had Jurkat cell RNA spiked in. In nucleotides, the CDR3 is TGTGCCAGCAGCTCCGCTAGCGGGAGGAACGAGCGGTACTTC. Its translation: CASSSASGRNERYF.